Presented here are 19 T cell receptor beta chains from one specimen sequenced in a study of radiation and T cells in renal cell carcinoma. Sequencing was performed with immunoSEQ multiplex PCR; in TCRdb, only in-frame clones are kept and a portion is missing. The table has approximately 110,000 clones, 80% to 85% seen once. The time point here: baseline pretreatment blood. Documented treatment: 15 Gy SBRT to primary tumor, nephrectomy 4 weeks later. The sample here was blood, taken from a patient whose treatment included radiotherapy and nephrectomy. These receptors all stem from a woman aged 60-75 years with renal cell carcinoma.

The CDR3 DNA reads as TGCGCCAGCAGCTTAACCGGGACAGGAGCTAATTCACCCCTCCACTTT. It is translated as CASSLTGTGANSPLHF. The rearrangement joins TRBV5-1 to TRBJ1-6; TRBD1 agrees at 8 bases. Trimming at V came to 2 bases and at J to 6 bases, leaving 7 bases not matched to a gene. Germline CDR1 is SGHRS and CDR2 is YFSETQ. The CDR3 spans 16 residues.

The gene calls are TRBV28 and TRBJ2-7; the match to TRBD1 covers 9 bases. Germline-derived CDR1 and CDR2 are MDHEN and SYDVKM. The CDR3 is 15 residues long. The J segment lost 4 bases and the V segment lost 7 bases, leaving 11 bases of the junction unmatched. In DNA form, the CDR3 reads TGTGCCAGCACCCCACCCACAGGGGGCATTTACGAGCAGTACTTC. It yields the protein CASTPPTGGIYEQYF.

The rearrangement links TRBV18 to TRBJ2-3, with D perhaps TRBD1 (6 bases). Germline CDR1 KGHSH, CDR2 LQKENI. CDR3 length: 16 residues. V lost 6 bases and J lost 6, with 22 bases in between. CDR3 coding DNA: TGTGCCAGCTCCCCTAACCCGCCAGGGGCATCGGATACGCAGTATTTT. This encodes CASSPNPPGASDTQYF.

CDR3 nucleotide sequence: TGTGCCAGTTCACAGGGATCTGGGGCCAACGTCCTGACTTTC. This codes for CASSQGSGANVLTF. V is TRBV7-3 and J is TRBJ2-6, with a possible D match to TRBD1 (6 bases). Trimming stripped 9 bases from V and 1 base from J, with 10 bases between. Germline CDR1 reads SGHTA; CDR2 reads FQGTGA. The CDR3 has 14 residues.

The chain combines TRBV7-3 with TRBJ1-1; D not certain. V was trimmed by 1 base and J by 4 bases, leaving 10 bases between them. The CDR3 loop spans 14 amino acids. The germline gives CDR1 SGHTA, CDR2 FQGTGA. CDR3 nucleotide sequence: TGTGCCAGCAGCTTAAATCCCGACTCCACTGAAGCTTTCTTT. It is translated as CASSLNPDSTEAFF.

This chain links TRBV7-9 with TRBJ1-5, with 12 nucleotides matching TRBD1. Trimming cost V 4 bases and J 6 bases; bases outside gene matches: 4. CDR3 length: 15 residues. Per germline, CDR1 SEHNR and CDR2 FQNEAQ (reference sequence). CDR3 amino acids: CASSWGTGGLQPQHF. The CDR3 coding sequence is TGTGCCAGCAGCTGGGGGACAGGGGGCCTTCAGCCCCAGCATTTT. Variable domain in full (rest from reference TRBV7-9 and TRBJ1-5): DTGVSQNPRHKITKRGQNVTFRCDPISEHNRLYWYRQTLGQGPEFLTYFQNEAQLEKSRLLSDRFSAERPKGSFSTLEIQRTEQGDSAMYLCASSWGTGGLQPQHFGDGTRLSIL.

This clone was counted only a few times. CDR3 sequence reads: CASSLLAAHTQYF. The CDR3 DNA sequence: TGTGCCAGCAGCCTGCTAGCGGCACATACGCAGTATTTT. V and J are TRBV6-5 and TRBJ2-3; TRBD2 matches at 7 bases. CDR1 is MNHEY and CDR2 is SVGAGI in the germline V gene. Losses at the gene ends were 6 bases for V and 7 bases for J; bases not matched to a gene: 7. This CDR3 contains 13 residues.

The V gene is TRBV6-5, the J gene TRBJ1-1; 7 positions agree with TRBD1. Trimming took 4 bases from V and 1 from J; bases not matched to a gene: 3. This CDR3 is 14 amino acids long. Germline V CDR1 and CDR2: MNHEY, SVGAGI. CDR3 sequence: CASSSGTANTEAFF. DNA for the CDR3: TGTGCCAGCAGTTCGGGGACAGCGAACACTGAAGCTTTCTTT.

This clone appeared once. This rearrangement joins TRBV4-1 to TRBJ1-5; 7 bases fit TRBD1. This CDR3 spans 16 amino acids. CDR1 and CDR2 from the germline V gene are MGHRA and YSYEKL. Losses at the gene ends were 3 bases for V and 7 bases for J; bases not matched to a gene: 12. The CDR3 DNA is TGCGCCAGCAGCCATGGCGATAGGGGGCGAGAACAGCCCCAGCATTTT. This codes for CASSHGDRGREQPQHF.

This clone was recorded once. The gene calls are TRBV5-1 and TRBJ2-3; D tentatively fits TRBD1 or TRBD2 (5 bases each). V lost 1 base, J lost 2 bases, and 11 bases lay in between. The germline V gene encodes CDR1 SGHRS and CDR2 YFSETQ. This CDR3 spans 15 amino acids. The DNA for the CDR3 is TGCGCCAGCAGCTTGCCGAGGGGTGACACAGATACGCAGTATTTT. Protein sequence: CASSLPRGDTDTQYF.

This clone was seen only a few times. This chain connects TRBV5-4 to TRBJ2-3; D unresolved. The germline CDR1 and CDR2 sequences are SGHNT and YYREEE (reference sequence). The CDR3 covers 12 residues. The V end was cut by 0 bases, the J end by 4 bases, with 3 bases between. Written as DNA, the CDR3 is TGTGCCAGCAGCTTGGTCGCAGATACGCAGTATTTT. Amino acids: CASSLVADTQYF.

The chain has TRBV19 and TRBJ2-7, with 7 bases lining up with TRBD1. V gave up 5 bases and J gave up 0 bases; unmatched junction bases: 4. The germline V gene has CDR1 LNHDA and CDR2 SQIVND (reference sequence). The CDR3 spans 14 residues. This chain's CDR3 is CASSDRDSSYEQYF. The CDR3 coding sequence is TGTGCCAGTAGTGATAGGGACAGCTCCTACGAGCAGTACTTC.

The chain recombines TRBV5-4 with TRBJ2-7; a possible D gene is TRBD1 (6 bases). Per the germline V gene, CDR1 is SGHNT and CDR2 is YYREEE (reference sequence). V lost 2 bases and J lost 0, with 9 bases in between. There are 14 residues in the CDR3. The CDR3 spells CASSFDRTSYEQYF. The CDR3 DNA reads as TGTGCCAGCAGCTTCGACAGGACCTCCTACGAGCAGTACTTC.

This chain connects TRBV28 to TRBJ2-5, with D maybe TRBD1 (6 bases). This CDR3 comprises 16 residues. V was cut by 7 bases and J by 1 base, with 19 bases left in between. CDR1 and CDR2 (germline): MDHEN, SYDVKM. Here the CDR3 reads CASTLGGRLTQETQYF. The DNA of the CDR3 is TGTGCCAGCACCCTAGGGGGACGACTGACCCAAGAGACCCAGTACTTC.

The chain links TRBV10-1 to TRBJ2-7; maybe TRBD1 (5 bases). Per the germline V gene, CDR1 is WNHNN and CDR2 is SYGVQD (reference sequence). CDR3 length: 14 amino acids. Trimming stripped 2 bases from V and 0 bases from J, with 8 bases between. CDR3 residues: CASSEGRVSYEQYF. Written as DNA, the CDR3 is TGCGCCAGCAGTGAGGGCAGGGTCTCCTACGAGCAGTACTTC.

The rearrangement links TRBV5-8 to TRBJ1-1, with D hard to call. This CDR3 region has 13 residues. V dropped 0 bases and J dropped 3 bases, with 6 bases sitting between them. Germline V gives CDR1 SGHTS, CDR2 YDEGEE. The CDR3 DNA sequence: TGTGCCAGCAGCTTGGTTCCTGACACTGAAGCTTTCTTT. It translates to CASSLVPDTEAFF. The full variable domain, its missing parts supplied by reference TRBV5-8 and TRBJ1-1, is EAGVTQSPTHLIKTRGQQATLRCSPISGHTSVYWYQQALGLGLQFLLWYDEGEERNRGNFPPRFSGRQFPNYSSELNVNALELEDSALYLCASSLVPDTEAFFGQGTRLTVV.

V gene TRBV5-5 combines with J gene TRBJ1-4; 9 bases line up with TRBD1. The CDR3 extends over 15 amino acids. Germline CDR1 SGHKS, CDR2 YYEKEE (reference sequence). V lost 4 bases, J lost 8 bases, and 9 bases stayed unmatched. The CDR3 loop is CASSHRTGVEEKLFF. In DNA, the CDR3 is TGTGCCAGCAGCCACCGGACAGGGGTAGAAGAAAAACTGTTTTTT.

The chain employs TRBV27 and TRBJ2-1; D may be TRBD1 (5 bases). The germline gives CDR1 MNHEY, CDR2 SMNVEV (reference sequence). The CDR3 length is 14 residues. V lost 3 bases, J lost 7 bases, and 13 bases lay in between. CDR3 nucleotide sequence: TGTGCCAGCAGTTTGGACGACAGCCTAAATGAGCAGTTCTTC. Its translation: CASSLDDSLNEQFF.

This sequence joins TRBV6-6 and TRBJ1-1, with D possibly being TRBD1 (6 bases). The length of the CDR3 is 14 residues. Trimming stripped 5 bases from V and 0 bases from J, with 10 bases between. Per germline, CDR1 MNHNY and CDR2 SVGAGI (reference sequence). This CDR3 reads CASSTQGVNTEAFF. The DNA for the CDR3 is TGTGCCAGCAGTACACAGGGCGTGAACACTGAAGCTTTCTTT.